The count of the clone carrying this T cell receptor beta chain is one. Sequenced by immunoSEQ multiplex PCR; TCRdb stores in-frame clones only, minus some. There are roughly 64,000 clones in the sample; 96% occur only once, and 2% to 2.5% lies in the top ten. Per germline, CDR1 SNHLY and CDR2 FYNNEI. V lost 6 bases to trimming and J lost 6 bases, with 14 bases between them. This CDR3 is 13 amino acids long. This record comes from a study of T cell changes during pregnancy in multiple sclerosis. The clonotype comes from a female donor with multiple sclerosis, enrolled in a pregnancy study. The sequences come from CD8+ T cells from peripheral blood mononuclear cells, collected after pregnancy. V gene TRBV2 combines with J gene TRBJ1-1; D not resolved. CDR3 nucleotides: TGTGCCAGCAGGGGTATGCAGGTCTCTGAAGCTTTCTTT. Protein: CASRGMQVSEAFF.